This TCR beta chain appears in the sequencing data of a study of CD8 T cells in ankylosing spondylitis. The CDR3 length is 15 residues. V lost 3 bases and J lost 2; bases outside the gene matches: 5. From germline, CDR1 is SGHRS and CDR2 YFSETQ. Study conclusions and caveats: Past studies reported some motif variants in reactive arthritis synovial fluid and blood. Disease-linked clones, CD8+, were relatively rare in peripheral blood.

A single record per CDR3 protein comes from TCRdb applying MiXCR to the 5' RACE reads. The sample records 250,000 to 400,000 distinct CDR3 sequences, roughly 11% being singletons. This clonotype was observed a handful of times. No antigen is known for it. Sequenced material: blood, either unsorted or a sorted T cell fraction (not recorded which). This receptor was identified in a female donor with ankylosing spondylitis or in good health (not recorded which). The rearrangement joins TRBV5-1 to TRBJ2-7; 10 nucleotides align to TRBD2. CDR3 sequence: CASSSGLAATYEQYF. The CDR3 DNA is TGCGCCAGCAGCTCCGGACTAGCGGCGACCTACGAGCAGTACTTC.